Each of the 21 T cell receptor beta chains below was sequenced from the same sample in a study of blood T cell repertoires in COVID-19. Data came from immunoSEQ multiplex PCR; TCRdb stores just in-frame clones and leaves some out. Of around 200,000 clones listed, about 80% are singletons. Sequenced input: peripheral blood. All receptors come from a human donor with acute or convalescent COVID-19. The donor label of this sample is uncertain.

This chain joins TRBV6-5 and TRBJ2-7; no definite D call. V gave up 2 bases and J gave up 0 bases, with 14 bases separating them. From germline, CDR1 is MNHEY and CDR2 SVGAGI. This CDR3 spans 16 amino acids. The CDR3 region has the DNA TGTGCCAGCAGTTACGGCTCGGCAGGCCTCTCCTACGAGCAGTACTTC. This translates into CASSYGSAGLSYEQYF.

In DNA form, the CDR3 reads TGTGCCAGCAGTTCTCCGGGACAGGGGACTAACTATGGCTACACCTTC. This sequence encodes CASSSPGQGTNYGYTF. The genes are TRBV27 and TRBJ1-2; 10 nucleotides align to TRBD1. The CDR3 is 16 amino acids. The germline CDR1 and CDR2 sequences are MNHEY and SMNVEV (reference sequence). Germline trimming cut 4 bases from V and 0 bases from J; bases unmatched to any gene: 5.

This clone has only a few counts. This rearrangement joins TRBV10-1 to TRBJ2-1, with 9 bases aligning to TRBD2. The V gene's germline CDR1 is WNHNN and CDR2 SYGVQD (reference sequence). The CDR3 has 15 amino acids. The V segment lost 3 bases and the J segment 8 bases; nucleotides outside the gene matches: 8. CDR3 nucleotides: TGCGCCAGCAGTGACCGCGGGGGGGCCGGGGATGAGCAGTTCTTC. Its protein product is CASSDRGGAGDEQFF.

CDR3 coding DNA: TGTGCCAGTAGTATAAAAACAGGGACTACGCACGGCTACACCTTC. It yields the protein CASSIKTGTTHGYTF. The chain joins TRBV19 to TRBJ1-2; D is perhaps TRBD1 (6 bases). V lost 2 bases, J lost 8 bases, and 18 bases lay in between. The CDR3 totals 15 residues. The germline gives CDR1 LNHDA, CDR2 SQIVND (reference sequence).

This clone is a singleton in its sample. This chain joins TRBV19 and TRBJ2-3; 8 nucleotides line up with TRBD2. J was trimmed by 1 base and V by 2 bases; bases with no gene match: 17. The CDR3 length is 20 residues. CDR1 and CDR2 (germline): LNHDA, SQIVND (reference sequence). CDR3 bases: TGTGCCAGTAGTATAAGCAGGACTTATGGACGGGGGGGGCGCACAGATACGCAGTATTTT. Translation: CASSISRTYGRGGRTDTQYF.

The chain carries TRBV7-2 and TRBJ1-2; perhaps TRBD1 as D (5 bases). This CDR3 is 14 amino acids long. Looked up from germline, CDR1 is SGHTA and CDR2 is FQGNSA. V was trimmed by 5 bases and J by 8 bases, leaving 18 bases between them. CDR3 nucleotide sequence: TGTGCCAGCAGCCCCTCCACAGGAGCGAGCGGCTACACCTTC. Its protein product is CASSPSTGASGYTF. Full variable domain (remainder filled in from reference TRBV7-2 and TRBJ1-2): GAGVSQSPSNKVTEKGKDVELRCDPISGHTALYWYRQSLGQGLEFLIYFQGNSAPDKSGLPSDRFSAERTGGSVSTLTIQRTQQEDSAVYLCASSPSTGASGYTFGSGTRLTVV.

This chain connects TRBV6-6 to TRBJ1-6; 7 bases are a match to TRBD1. Germline loops: CDR1 MNHNY, CDR2 SVGAGI (reference sequence). V lost 6 bases, J lost 9 bases, and 11 bases stayed unmatched. The CDR3 is 15 amino acids. CDR3 coding DNA: TGTGCCAGCAGGCCTACAGGGGCGGGGGGTTCACCCCTCCACTTT. It codes for CASRPTGAGGSPLHF.

The rearrangement joins TRBV19 to TRBJ2-3; 10 bases line up with TRBD2. This CDR3 spans 14 amino acids. CDR1 is LNHDA, CDR2 SQIVND, per germline (reference sequence). V was pared by 5 bases and J by 3 bases, with 2 bases of the junction left unmatched. CDR3 sequence (DNA): TGTGCCAGTAGTCCGGGACTAGCGACAGATACGCAGTATTTT. Translation gives CASSPGLATDTQYF.

The V and J genes are TRBV21-1 and TRBJ2-6; no check of the table's D call, TRBD2, against the DNA was made. TRBV21-1 is designated a pseudogene. This CDR3 is built from 18 residues. The CDR3 is CASSKPPGGSGGANVLTF. CDR3 in DNA: TGTGCCAGCAGCAAACCCCCGGGCGGGAGCGGTGGGGCCAACGTCCTGACTTTC.

This chain links TRBV6-2 or TRBV6-3 with TRBJ1-1; the match to TRBD1 covers 9 bases. CDR1 and CDR2 from the germline V gene are MNHEY and SVGEGT. The CDR3 totals 20 residues. V lost 2 bases and J lost 0; bases outside the gene matches: 16. The CDR3 sequence is CASSYTRGLPGQGMNTEAFF. The CDR3 bases are TGTGCCAGCAGTTACACTCGGGGATTACCGGGACAGGGAATGAACACTGAAGCTTTCTTT.

The chain combines TRBV7-9 with TRBJ2-1; 9 positions match TRBD1. V was pared by 5 bases and J by 9 bases, with 8 bases of the junction left unmatched. This CDR3 comprises 14 residues. The germline gives CDR1 SEHNR, CDR2 FQNEAQ (reference sequence). The CDR3 is CASSTTTGGSEQFF. CDR3 DNA sequence: TGTGCCAGCAGCACAACGACAGGGGGTAGTGAGCAGTTCTTC. Full variable domain (outside the CDR3, taken from reference TRBV7-9 and TRBJ2-1): DTGVSQNPRHKITKRGQNVTFRCDPISEHNRLYWYRQTLGQGPEFLTYFQNEAQLEKSRLLSDRFSAERPKGSFSTLEIQRTEQGDSAMYLCASSTTTGGSEQFFGPGTRLTVL.

The chain employs TRBV30 and TRBJ2-1, with 8 bases fitting TRBD2. The CDR3 length is 13 residues. The V gene end was trimmed by 1 base and the J gene end by 8 bases; junction bases not matched to a gene: 4. The germline gives CDR1 GTSNPN, CDR2 SVGIG (reference sequence). Here the CDR3 DNA reads TGTGCCTGGAGTGAACTAGCGGTCGATGAGCAGTTCTTC. This codes for CAWSELAVDEQFF.

This clone appeared a few times. This CDR3 is CASRDEGAYEQYF. CDR3 sequence (DNA): TGTGCCAGCAGGGATGAGGGGGCGTACGAGCAGTACTTC. The rearrangement links TRBV2 to TRBJ2-7; 7 bases agree with TRBD1. The CDR3 has 13 residues. The junction had 6 bases not matched to a gene; V was cut back by 6 bases and J by 4 bases. Germline V gene sequence: CDR1 SNHLY, CDR2 FYNNEI.

The count of this clone is one. This chain links TRBV25-1 with TRBJ2-1; possible D gene TRBD1, 6 bases. The germline CDR1 and CDR2 sequences are MGHDK and SYGVNS. The CDR3 loop spans 14 amino acids. Trimming removed 7 bases at V and 10 bases at J, with 20 bases between. The CDR3, as DNA: TGTGCCAGCACCTCAGAGGGCAGGGGTGGCGAGCAGTTCTTC. Amino acid sequence: CASTSEGRGGEQFF.

This chain uses TRBV6-5 with TRBJ1-1, with a weak D call TRBD1 (5 bases). Germline-derived CDR1 and CDR2 are MNHEY and SVGAGI. The CDR3 runs 15 residues. V was trimmed by 5 bases and J by 4 bases, leaving 17 bases between them. The CDR3 sequence is CASSPKQEGVTEAFF. The CDR3 region has the DNA TGTGCCAGCAGTCCCAAGCAGGAAGGGGTCACTGAAGCTTTCTTT.

This clone occurred once. The chain links TRBV21-1 to TRBJ1-3. TRBV21-1 is noted as a pseudogene. CDR3 length: 16 residues. For the CDR3, the DNA is TGTGCCAGCAGTCAGAACGGCGGACTCTCTGGAAACACCATATATTTT. This encodes CASSQNGGLSGNTIYF.

The chain carries TRBV3-1 (or the pseudogene TRBV3-2) and TRBJ1-1, with a possible D match to TRBD1 (5 bases). The CDR3 consists of 14 residues. The germline V and J ends were trimmed by 3 bases and 5 bases, with 13 bases remaining between them. Germline V gene data show CDR1 as LGHDT and CDR2 as YNNKEL (reference sequence). The CDR3 DNA follows: TGTGCCAGCAGCCATGGTAGGGGTCGGACTGAAGCTTTCTTT. This gives the protein CASSHGRGRTEAFF.

V usage is TRBV2 and J usage is TRBJ2-7; D unclear. Per germline, CDR1 SNHLY and CDR2 FYNNEI. The CDR3 is made up of 14 amino acids. V lost 7 bases and J lost 1, with 14 bases in between. The CDR3 loop reads CASTLTRLSYEQYF. The CDR3 region has the DNA TGTGCCAGCACCCTGACCCGACTGTCCTACGAGCAGTACTTC.

The rearrangement joins TRBV19 to TRBJ2-6, with D uncertain. The CDR3 contains 16 residues. Germline V gene data show CDR1 as LNHDA and CDR2 as SQIVND (reference sequence). V lost 5 bases to trimming and J lost 0 bases, with 11 bases between them. CDR3: CASSLWPSSGANVLTF. The CDR3 DNA reads TGTGCCAGTAGTCTGTGGCCCTCCTCTGGGGCCAACGTCCTGACTTTC.

In nucleotides, the CDR3 is TGCAGTGCTAGTCCAGAAGCCAGGGGGAACTATGGCTACACCTTC. Its protein is CSASPEARGNYGYTF. The genes are TRBV20-1 and TRBJ1-2, with TRBD1 matching 7 bases. Germline V gene lookup returns CDR1 DFQATT and CDR2 SNEGSKA (reference sequence). V lost 3 bases and J lost 2; bases outside the gene matches: 9. The length of the CDR3 is 15 residues.

The chain is built from TRBV18 and TRBJ1-5; D is ambiguous. This CDR3 has 15 amino acids. The ends were cut back, 2 bases at V and 0 bases at J, with 8 bases in the middle. CDR1 and CDR2 from the germline V gene are KGHSH and LQKENI. In nucleotides, the CDR3 is TGTGCCAGCTCACCAGAACCTAATAGCAATCAGCCCCAGCATTTT. Translated, it gives CASSPEPNSNQPQHF.